The 14 T cell receptor beta chains listed next were all sequenced from one sample in a study of blood T cell repertoires in COVID-19. Assay: immunoSEQ multiplex PCR; the TCRdb copy retains only in-frame clones and omits some. The top ten clones hold roughly 29% of a sample with around 100,000 clones, about 80% of them seen once. Sequencing was carried out using peripheral blood. All receptors come from a man in his 70s with active or convalescent COVID-19.

CDR3 sequence reads: CASSEVERWRDGYYGYTF. CDR3 coding DNA: TGTGCCAGCAGTGAAGTCGAAAGATGGAGAGACGGCTACTATGGCTACACCTTC. The chain uses TRBV6-1 and TRBJ1-2; no definite D call. In germline, CDR1 is MNHNS, CDR2 SASEGT. V gave up 1 base and J gave up 3 bases, with 21 bases separating them. The CDR3 extends over 18 amino acids.

The chain is built from TRBV6-5 and TRBJ2-4, with no clear D. Looked up from germline, CDR1 is MNHEY and CDR2 is SVGAGI. The CDR3 runs 11 residues. The V end was cut by 6 bases, the J end by 7 bases, with 7 bases between. The CDR3 bases are TGTGCCAGCAGAAACGGGAACATTCAGTACTTC. Its protein product is CASRNGNIQYF.

The CDR3 sequence: CASGSRQRYPYEQYF. Written as DNA, the CDR3 is TGTGCTAGTGGTTCCAGACAGAGATACCCCTACGAGCAGTACTTC. The chain couples TRBV12-5 to TRBJ2-7, with D tentatively TRBD1 (5 bases). Germline CDR1 LGHNT, CDR2 FRNRAP. The V gene lost 4 bases and the J gene lost 2 bases, with 15 bases spanning the gap. This CDR3 has 15 amino acids.

In this sample, this clone turned up once. This chain joins TRBV9 and TRBJ1-2; D unclear. Trimming stripped 4 bases from V and 0 bases from J, with 4 bases between. This CDR3 is 12 amino acids long. Germline V gene lookup returns CDR1 SGDLS and CDR2 YYNGEE. The CDR3 sequence: CASSPSNYGYTF. For the CDR3, the DNA is TGTGCCAGCAGCCCGTCTAACTATGGCTACACCTTC.

CDR3 in amino acids: CASRPTSAHEQYF. The CDR3 nucleotides read TGTGCCAGCAGGCCGACTAGCGCCCACGAGCAGTACTTC. V gene TRBV13 combines with J gene TRBJ2-7; 8 bases line up with TRBD2. This CDR3 contains 13 residues. Germline CDR1 PRHDT, CDR2 FYEKMQ (reference sequence). The J segment lost 5 bases and the V segment lost 6 bases, leaving 6 bases of the junction unmatched.

The V and J genes are TRBV27 and TRBJ2-3, with TRBD2 as a possible D gene (6 bases). Trimming took 6 bases from V and 14 from J, leaving 15 bases between them. This CDR3 region has 11 residues. Germline CDR1 MNHEY, CDR2 SMNVEV (reference sequence). The CDR3 region is CASREGPRGYF. CDR3 in DNA: TGTGCCAGCAGGGAGGGGCCCCGGGGGTATTTT.

The CDR3 reads CASSLGQGYEQYF. For the CDR3, the DNA is TGTGCCAGCAGTTTGGGACAGGGGTACGAGCAGTACTTC. The genes are TRBV2 and TRBJ2-7; TRBD1 agrees at 10 bases. V dropped 5 bases and J dropped 4; count of bases not matched to a gene: 2. The CDR3 is made up of 13 amino acids. Per the germline V gene, CDR1 is SNHLY and CDR2 is FYNNEI.

This clone showed up just once. The chain couples TRBV14 to TRBJ2-7; the match to TRBD2 covers 9 bases. The germline gives CDR1 SGHDN, CDR2 FVKESK. The J segment lost 0 bases and the V segment lost 0 bases, leaving 12 bases of the junction unmatched. This CDR3 is built from 19 residues. CDR3 region: CASSQDWSGGTQGSYEQYF. DNA of the CDR3: TGTGCCAGCAGCCAAGACTGGAGCGGGGGGACCCAGGGCTCCTACGAGCAGTACTTC.

A remark on this clone: Other DNA sequences in the sample encode the same CDR3. The chain has TRBV4-1 and TRBJ1-1; TRBD1 agrees at 9 bases. Per germline, CDR1 MGHRA and CDR2 YSYEKL. J gave up 5 bases and V 3 bases, and 7 bases lay outside the gene matches. The CDR3 sequence is 15 residues long. For the CDR3, the DNA is TGCGCCAGCAGCCAGCCGACAGGGGGTAAAACTGAAGCTTTCTTT. Its translation: CASSQPTGGKTEAFF.

For the CDR3, the DNA is TGTGCCTGGAGTGGTCAGGGCCAGCCCCAGCATTTT. Its protein is CAWSGQGQPQHF. The chain joins TRBV30 to TRBJ1-5; a possible D gene is TRBD1 (5 bases). CDR1 GTSNPN and CDR2 SVGIG come from the germline V gene (reference sequence). The CDR3 is 12 amino acids. Trimming pared 1 base from V and 7 bases from J, leaving 8 bases between. Full variable domain (outside the CDR3, taken from reference TRBV30 and TRBJ1-5): SQTIHQWPATLVQPVGSPLSLECTVEGTSNPNLYWYRQAAGRGLQLLFYSVGIGQISSEVPQNLSASRPQDRQFILSSKKLLLSDSGFYLCAWSGQGQPQHFGDGTRLSIL.

CDR3 residues: CASSPGQGWYEQYF. CDR3 sequence (DNA): TGTGCCAGCAGTCCCGGACAGGGATGGTACGAGCAGTACTTC. The chain employs TRBV7-8 and TRBJ2-7; 8 positions match TRBD1. The germline gives CDR1 SGHVS, CDR2 FQNEAQ. This CDR3 spans 14 amino acids. The V and J ends lost 6 bases and 4 bases, in that order; junction bases with no gene match: 8. Full variable domain (remainder filled in from reference TRBV7-8 and TRBJ2-7): GAGVSQSPRYKVAKRGQDVALRCDPISGHVSLFWYQQALGQGPEFLTYFQNEAQLDKSGLPSDRFFAERPEGSVSTLKIQRTQQEDSAVYLCASSPGQGWYEQYFGPGTRLTVT.

The chain joins TRBV4-2 to TRBJ2-5; 10 nucleotides agree with TRBD2. The germline gives CDR1 LGHNA, CDR2 YNFKEQ. The CDR3 extends over 17 amino acids. The junction had 12 bases not matched to a gene; V was cut back by 3 bases and J by 5 bases. CDR3 in amino acids: CASSQELASGSWETQYF. The CDR3 DNA sequence: TGTGCCAGCAGCCAGGAACTCGCTAGCGGGAGTTGGGAGACCCAGTACTTC.

V is TRBV6-6 and J is TRBJ1-5; D remains ambiguous. Germline lookup yields CDR1 MNHNY and CDR2 SVGAGI (reference sequence). The CDR3 extends over 15 amino acids. The germline V and J ends were trimmed by 2 bases and 4 bases, with 12 bases remaining between them. The CDR3 nucleotides are TGTGCCAGCAGTTACGCGGCAGCCACTAATCAGCCCCAGCATTTT. As protein: CASSYAAATNQPQHF.

The V and J genes are TRBV5-4 and TRBJ2-7; D gene uncertain. The CDR3 sequence is 14 residues long. V was clipped by 0 bases and J by 3 bases, with 10 bases between them. Looked up from germline, CDR1 is SGHNT and CDR2 is YYREEE (reference sequence). CDR3 nucleotides: TGTGCCAGCAGCTTGGATCCGGGTTACTACGAGCAGTACTTC. Its protein is CASSLDPGYYEQYF.